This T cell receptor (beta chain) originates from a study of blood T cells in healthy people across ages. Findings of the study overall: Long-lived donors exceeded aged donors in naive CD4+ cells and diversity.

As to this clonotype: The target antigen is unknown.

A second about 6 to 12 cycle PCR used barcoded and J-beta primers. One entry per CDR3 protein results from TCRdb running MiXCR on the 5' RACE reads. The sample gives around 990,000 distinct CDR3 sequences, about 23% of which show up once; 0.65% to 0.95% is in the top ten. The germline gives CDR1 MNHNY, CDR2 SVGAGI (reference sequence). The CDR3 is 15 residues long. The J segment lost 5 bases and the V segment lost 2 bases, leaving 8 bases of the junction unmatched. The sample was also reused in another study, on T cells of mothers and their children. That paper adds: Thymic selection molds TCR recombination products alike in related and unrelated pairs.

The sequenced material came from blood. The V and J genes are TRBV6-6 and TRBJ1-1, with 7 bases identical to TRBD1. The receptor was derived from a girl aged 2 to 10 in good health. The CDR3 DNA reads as TGTGCCAGCAGTTACACCTCAGGGGGTGGGACTGAAGCTTTCTTT. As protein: CASSYTSGGGTEAFF.